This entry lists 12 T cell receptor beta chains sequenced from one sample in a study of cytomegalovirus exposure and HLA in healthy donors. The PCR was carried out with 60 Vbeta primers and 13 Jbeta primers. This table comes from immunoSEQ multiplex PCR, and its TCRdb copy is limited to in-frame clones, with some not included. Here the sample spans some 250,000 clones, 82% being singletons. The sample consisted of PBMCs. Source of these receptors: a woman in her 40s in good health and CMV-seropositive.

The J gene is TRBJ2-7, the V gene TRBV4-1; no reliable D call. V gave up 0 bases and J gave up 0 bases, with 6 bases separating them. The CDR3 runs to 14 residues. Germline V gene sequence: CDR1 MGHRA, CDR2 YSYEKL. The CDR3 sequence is CASSQDLISYEQYF. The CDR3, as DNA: TGCGCCAGCAGCCAAGATCTAATCTCCTACGAGCAGTACTTC.

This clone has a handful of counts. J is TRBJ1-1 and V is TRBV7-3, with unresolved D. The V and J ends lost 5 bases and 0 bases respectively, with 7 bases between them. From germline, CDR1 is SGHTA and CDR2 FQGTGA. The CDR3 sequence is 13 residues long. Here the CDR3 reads CASSLQMNTEAFF. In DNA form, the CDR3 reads TGTGCCAGCAGCCTCCAGATGAACACTGAAGCTTTCTTT.

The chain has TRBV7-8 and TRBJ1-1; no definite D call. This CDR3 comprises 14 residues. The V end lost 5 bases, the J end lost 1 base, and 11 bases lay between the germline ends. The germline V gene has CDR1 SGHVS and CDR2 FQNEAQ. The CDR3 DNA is TGTGCCAGCAGCCCCCAGCGAAAGAACACTGAAGCTTTCTTT. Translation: CASSPQRKNTEAFF.

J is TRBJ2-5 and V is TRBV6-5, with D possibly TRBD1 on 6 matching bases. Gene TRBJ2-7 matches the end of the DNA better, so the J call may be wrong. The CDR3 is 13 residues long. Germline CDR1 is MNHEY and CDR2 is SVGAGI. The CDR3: CASSYGGLYEQYF. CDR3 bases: TGTGCCAGCAGTTACGGGGGCCTCTACGAGCAGTACTTC.

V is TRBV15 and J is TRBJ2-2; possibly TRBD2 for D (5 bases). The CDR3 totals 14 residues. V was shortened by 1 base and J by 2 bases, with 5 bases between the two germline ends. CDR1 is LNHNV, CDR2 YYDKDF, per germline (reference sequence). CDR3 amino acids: CATSRGTNTGELFF. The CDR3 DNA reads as TGTGCCACCAGCAGAGGGACTAACACCGGGGAGCTGTTTTTT.

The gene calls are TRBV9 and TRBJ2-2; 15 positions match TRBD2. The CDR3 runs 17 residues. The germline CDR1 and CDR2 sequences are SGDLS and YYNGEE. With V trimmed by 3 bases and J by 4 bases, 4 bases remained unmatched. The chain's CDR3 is CASSGGGLAGGTGELFF. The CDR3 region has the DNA TGTGCCAGCAGCGGCGGGGGACTAGCGGGAGGCACCGGGGAGCTGTTTTTT.

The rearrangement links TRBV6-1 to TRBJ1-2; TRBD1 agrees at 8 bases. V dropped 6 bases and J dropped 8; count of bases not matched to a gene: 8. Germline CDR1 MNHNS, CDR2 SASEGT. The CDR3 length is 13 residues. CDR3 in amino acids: CASSATGEGGYTF. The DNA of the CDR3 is TGTGCCAGCAGCGCGACAGGGGAAGGCGGCTACACCTTC.

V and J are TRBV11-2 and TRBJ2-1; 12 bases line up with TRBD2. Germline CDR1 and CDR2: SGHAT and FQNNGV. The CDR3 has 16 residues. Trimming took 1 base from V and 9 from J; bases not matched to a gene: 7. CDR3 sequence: CASSLGALAGGGEQFF. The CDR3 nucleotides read TGTGCCAGCAGCTTAGGGGCCCTAGCGGGAGGGGGTGAGCAGTTCTTC.

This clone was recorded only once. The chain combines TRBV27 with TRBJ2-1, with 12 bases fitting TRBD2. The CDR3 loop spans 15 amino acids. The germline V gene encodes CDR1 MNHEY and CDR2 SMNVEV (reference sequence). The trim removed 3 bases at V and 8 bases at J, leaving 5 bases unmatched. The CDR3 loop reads CASSFSSGRGHEQFF. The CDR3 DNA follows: TGTGCCAGCAGTTTCTCTAGCGGGAGGGGTCATGAGCAGTTCTTC.

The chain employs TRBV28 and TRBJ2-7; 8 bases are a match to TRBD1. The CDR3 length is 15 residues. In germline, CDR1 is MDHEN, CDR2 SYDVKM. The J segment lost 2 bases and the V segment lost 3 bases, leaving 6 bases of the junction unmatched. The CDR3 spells CASSFRDRSAYEQYF. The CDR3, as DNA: TGTGCCAGCAGTTTCCGGGACAGGTCCGCCTACGAGCAGTACTTC. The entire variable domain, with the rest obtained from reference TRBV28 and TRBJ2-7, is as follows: DVKVTQSSRYLVKRTGEKVFLECVQDMDHENMFWYRQDPGLGLRLIYFSYDVKMKEKGDIPEGYSVSREKKERFSLILESASTNQTSMYLCASSFRDRSAYEQYFGPGTRLTVT.

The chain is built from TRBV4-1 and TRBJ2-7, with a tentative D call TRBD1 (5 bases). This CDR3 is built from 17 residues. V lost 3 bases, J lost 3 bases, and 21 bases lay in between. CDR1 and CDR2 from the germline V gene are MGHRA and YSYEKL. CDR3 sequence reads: CASSHGVGQATYYEQYF. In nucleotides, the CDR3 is TGCGCCAGCAGCCACGGCGTGGGGCAGGCGACATACTACGAGCAGTACTTC.

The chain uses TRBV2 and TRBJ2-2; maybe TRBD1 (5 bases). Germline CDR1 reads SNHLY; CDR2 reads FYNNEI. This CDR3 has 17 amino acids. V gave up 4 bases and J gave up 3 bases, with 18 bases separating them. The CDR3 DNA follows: TGTGCCAGCAGTGCCACCTTCACAGGAACCTACACCGGGGAGCTGTTTTTT. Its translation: CASSATFTGTYTGELFF.